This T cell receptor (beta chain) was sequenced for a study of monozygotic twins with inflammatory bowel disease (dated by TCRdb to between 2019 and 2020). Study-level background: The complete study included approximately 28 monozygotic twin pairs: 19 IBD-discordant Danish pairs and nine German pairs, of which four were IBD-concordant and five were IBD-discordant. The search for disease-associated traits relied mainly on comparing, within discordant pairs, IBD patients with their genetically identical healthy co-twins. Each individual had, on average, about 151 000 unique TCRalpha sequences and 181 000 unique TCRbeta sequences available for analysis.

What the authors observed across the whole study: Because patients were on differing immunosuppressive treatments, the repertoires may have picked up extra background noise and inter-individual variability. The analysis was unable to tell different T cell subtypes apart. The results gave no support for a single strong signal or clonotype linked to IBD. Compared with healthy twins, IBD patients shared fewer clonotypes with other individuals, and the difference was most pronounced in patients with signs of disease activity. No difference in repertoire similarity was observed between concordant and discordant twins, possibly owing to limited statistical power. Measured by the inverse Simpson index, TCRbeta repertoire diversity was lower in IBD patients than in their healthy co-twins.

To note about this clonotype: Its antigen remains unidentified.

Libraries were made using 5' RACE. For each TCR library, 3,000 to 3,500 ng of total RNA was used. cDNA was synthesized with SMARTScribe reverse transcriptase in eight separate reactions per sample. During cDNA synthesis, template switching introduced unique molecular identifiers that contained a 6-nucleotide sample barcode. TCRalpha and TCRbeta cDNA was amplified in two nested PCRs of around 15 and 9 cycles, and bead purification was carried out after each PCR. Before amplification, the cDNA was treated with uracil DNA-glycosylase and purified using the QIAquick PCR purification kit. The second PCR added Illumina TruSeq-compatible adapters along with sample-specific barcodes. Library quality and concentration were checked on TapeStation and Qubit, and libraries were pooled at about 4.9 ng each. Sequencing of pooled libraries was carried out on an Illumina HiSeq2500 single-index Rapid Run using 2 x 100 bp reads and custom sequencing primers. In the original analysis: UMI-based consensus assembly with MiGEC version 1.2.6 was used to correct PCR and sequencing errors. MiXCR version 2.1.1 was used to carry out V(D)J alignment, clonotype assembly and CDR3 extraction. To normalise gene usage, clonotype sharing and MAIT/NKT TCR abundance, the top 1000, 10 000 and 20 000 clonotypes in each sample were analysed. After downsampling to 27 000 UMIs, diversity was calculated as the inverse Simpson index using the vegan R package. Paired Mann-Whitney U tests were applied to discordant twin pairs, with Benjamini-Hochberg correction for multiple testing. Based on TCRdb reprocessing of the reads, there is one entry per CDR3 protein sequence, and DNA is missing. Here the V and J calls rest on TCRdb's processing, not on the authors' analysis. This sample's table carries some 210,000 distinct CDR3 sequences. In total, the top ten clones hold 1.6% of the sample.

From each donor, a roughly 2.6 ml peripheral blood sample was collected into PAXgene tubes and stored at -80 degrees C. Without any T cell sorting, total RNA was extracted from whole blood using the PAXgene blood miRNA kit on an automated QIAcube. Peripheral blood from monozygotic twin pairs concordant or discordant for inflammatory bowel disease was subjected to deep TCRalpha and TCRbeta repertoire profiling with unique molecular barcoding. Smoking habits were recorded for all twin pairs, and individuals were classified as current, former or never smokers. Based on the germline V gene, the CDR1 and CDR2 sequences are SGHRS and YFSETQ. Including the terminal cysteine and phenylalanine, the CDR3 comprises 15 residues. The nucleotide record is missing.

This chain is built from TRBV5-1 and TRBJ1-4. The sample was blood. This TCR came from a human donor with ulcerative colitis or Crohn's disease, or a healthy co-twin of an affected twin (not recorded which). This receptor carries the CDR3 CASSLIPTPNEKLFF.